This TCR beta chain was identified in a study of Ad26.COV2.S vaccination and SARS-CoV-2 variants. Whole-study context: Donor got 5x10^10 or 1x10^11 viral particles of Ad26.COV2.S.

Note on this clone: The antigen is not known.

The CDR3 contains 12 residues. V was pared by 5 bases and J by 10 bases, with 12 bases between. In germline, CDR1 is LNHDA, CDR2 SQIVND (reference sequence). Study-level points and caveats: Similar non-spike TCR breadth was observed in recipients of vaccine and of placebo. Estimates derived from TCR breadth and depth analyses may have underestimated total T cell responses.

Only in-frame clones appear in the TCRdb table, and some are missing; sequencing was by immunoSEQ multiplex PCR. The table records hundreds of thousands of clones, 75% to 95% of them present only once. The treatment was: approximately 18 received Ad26.COV2.S at low or high dose, single or two shots; 5 received placebo; per-sample allocation not given. Samples were taken on day 63 after the first vaccine or placebo injection. The sequencing here drew on peripheral blood, taken in a trial of Ad26.COV2.S vaccine versus placebo. This sequence was found in a person aged 18-60 years who received the Ad26.COV2.S COVID-19 vaccine or a placebo. The J gene is TRBJ2-1, the V gene TRBV19, with D perhaps TRBD1 (5 bases). The CDR3 bases are TGTGCCAGTAGTGATCGACAGCTAGAGCAGTTCTTC. Translating gives CASSDRQLEQFF.